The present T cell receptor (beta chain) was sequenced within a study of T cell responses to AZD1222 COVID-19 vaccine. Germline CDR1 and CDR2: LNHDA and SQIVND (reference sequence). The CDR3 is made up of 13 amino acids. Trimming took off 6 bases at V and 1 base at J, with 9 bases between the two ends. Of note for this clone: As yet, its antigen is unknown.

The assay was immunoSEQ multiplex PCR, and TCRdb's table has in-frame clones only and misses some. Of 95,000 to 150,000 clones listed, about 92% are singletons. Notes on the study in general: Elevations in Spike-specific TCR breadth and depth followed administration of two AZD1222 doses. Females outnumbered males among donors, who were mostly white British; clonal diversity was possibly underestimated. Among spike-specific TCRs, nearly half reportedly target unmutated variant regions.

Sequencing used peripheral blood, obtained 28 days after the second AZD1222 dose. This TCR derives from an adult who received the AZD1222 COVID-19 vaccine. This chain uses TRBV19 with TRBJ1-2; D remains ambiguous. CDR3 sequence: CASRRSHNYGYTF. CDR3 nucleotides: TGTGCCAGTAGAAGGAGTCATAACTATGGCTACACCTTC.